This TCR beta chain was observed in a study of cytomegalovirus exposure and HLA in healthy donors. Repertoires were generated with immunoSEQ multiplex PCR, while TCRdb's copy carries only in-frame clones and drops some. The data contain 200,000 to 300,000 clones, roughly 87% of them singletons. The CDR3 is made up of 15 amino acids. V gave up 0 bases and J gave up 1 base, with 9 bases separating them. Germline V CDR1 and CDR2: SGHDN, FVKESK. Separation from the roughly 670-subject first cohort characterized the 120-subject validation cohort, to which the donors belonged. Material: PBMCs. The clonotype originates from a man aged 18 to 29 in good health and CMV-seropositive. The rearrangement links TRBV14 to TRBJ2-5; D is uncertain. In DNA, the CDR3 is TGTGCCAGCAGCCAAGACAGACCGCCCCAAGAGACCCAGTACTTC. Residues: CASSQDRPPQETQYF.